This T cell receptor (beta chain) came from a study of T cells in Graves' hyperthyroidism and ophthalmopathy. Whole-study results and caveats: Among clonotypes expanded in thyroid above 0.001, most were also found in blood.

With respect to this clonotype: Its cognate antigen is unknown.

Amplified TCR beta CDR3 regions derived from RNA transcripts. The HTBI set primed first-round TCR CDR3 RT-PCR. From the multiplex PCR reads, TCRdb called clonotypes with MiXCR, one entry per CDR3 protein. The profile shows roughly 700,000 distinct CDR3 sequences, 17% of them singletons. The CDR3 has 13 amino acids. CDR1 SGHTA and CDR2 FQGNSA come from the germline V gene. V was pared by 11 bases and J by 3 bases, with 13 bases between. The chain links TRBV7-2 to TRBJ2-2, with D unresolved. The sequence was obtained from a man in his fifties with Graves' hyperthyroidism. The sample was blood. The CDR3 bases are TGTGCCGAGGACGCTCTCGACACCGGGGAGCTGTTTTTT. Amino acids: CAEDALDTGELFF. The complete variable domain, with remaining parts taken from reference TRBV7-2 and TRBJ2-2, reads GAGVSQSPSNKVTEKGKDVELRCDPISGHTALYWYRQSLGQGLEFLIYFQGNSAPDKSGLPSDRFSAERTGGSVSTLTIQRTQQEDSAVYLCAEDALDTGELFFGEGSRLTVL.